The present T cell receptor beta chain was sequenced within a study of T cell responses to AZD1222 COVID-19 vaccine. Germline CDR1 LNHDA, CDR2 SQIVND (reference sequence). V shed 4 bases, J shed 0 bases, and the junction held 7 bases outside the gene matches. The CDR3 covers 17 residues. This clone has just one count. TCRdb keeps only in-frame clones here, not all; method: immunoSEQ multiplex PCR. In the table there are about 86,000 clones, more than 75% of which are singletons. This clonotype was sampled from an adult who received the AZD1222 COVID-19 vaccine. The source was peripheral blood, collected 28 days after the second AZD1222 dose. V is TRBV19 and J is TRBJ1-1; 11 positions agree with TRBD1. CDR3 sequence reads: CASSNRDRGRMNTEAFF. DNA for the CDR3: TGTGCCAGTAGTAACCGGGACAGGGGGAGAATGAACACTGAAGCTTTCTTT.